Included here is one TCR beta chain sequence, with context. There are 12 residues in the CDR3. In germline, CDR1 is MNHNY, CDR2 SVGAGI (reference sequence). The ends were cut back, 6 bases at V and 8 bases at J, with 11 bases in the middle. These data originate in a study of blood T cell repertoires in COVID-19. Study-wide background: From the United States, Italy and Spain came samples of acute and convalescent COVID-19.

Followed over time, Seattle patients had been enrolled while infection was active. Clones were sequenced by immunoSEQ multiplex PCR, and TCRdb holds only the in-frame ones, with some missing. The table lists 300,000 to 450,000 clones, approximately 87% of them singletons. The gene calls are TRBV6-6 and TRBJ2-1; perhaps TRBD2 as D (5 bases). The sequence came from a woman aged 25 to 45 with COVID-19, enrolled during active disease. Sequencing was carried out using peripheral blood. As DNA, the CDR3 is TGTGCCAGCAGCTCGACTATCTATGAGCAGTTCTTC. This translates into CASSSTIYEQFF.